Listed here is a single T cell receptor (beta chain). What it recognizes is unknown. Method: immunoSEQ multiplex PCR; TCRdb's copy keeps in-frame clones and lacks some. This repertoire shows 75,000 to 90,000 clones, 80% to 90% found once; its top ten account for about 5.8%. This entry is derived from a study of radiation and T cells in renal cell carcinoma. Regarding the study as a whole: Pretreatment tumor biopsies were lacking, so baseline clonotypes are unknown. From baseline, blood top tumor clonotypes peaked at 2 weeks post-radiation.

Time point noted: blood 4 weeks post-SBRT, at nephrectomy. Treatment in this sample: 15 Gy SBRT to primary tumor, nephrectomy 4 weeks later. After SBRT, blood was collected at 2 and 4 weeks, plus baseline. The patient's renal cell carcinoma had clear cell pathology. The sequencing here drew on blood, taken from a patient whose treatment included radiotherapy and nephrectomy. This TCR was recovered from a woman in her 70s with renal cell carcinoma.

The chain's CDR3 is CASTRDRPSGNTIYF. The CDR3 DNA reads as TGTGCCAGCACCCGGGACCGTCCCTCTGGAAACACCATATATTTT. The V call is TRBV28, the J call TRBJ1-3, with D perhaps matching TRBD1 (5 bases). Germline V gene lookup returns CDR1 MDHEN and CDR2 SYDVKM. Trimming stripped 7 bases from V and 0 bases from J, with 13 bases between. This CDR3 is 15 amino acids long.